Listed below are T cell receptor beta chains from one sample, sequenced in a study of blood T cell repertoires in COVID-19. Libraries were prepared by immunoSEQ multiplex PCR; TCRdb keeps only in-frame clonotypes and omits some of them. The sample shows under 150,000 clones, approximately 87% of them seen only once. The sample comprised PBMCs or T cells enriched from blood (not recorded which). The receptors were gathered from a man aged 45-65 years in a cohort exposed to, infected with or recovered from COVID-19 (not recorded which). CDR3s include the opening cysteine and the closing phenylalanine or tryptophan. Fields, in order: V gene, D gene, clone size, J gene, CDR3 DNA, CDR3 protein. A D gene is named only where the DNA matches it firmly. Clone size is not always given. Where it is, it says once, few, many or a class for expanded clones.

>TRBV28|TRBD1|.|TRBJ1-4
TGTGCCAGCAGAATGGACAGGGGTTGGGAAAAACTGTTTTTT
CASRMDRGWEKLFF
>TRBV5-6|.|few|TRBJ1-1
TGTGCCAGCAGCTTGGGCCAGAAAGCTTTCTTT
CASSLGQKAFF
>TRBV13|TRBD1|.|TRBJ2-2
TGTGCCAGCAGACGACAGGGGGCAGATACCGGGGAGCTGTTTTTT
CASRRQGADTGELFF
>TRBV3-1/TRBV3-2|.|.|TRBJ2-7
TGTGCCAGCAGCCAAACCGGGACATATTTCTCCTACGAGCAGTACTTC
CASSQTGTYFSYEQYF
>TRBV19|TRBD2|.|TRBJ2-1
TGTGCCAGTAGTATTCTCACTAGCGGGAGGCGGACCTTCTACAATGAGCAGTTCTTC
CASSILTSGRRTFYNEQFF
>TRBV24-1|.|.|TRBJ2-2
TGTGCCACCGCGGTAACACGCACCGGGGAGCTGTTTTTT
CATAVTRTGELFF
>TRBV18|TRBD1|.|TRBJ1-1
TGTGCCAGCTCACCACCTAAGGGGGCAGGAGAAGCTTTCTTT
CASSPPKGAGEAFF
>TRBV27|.|.|TRBJ1-6
TGTGCCAGCAGTTTACGAGGGACAAGGGAGTCACCCCTCCACTTT
CASSLRGTRESPLHF
>TRBV27|.|.|TRBJ1-2
TGTGCCAGCAGTCCCGGCGGCTATGGCTACACCTTC
CASSPGGYGYTF
>TRBV9|.|.|TRBJ2-5
TGTGCCAGCAGCGGAGAGTACCAAGAGACCCAGTACTTC
CASSGEYQETQYF
>TRBV2|.|.|TRBJ1-2
TGTGCCAGCACCCCGAGCGTCAGCTACACCTTC
CASTPSVSYTF
>TRBV27|.|.|TRBJ2-7
TGTGCCAGCAGTTTAAGAGAGGGCTACGAGCAGTACTTC
CASSLREGYEQYF
>TRBV3-1/TRBV3-2|TRBD1|.|TRBJ2-3
TGTGCCAGCAGCCGGGCAGGGGGCGGAAGAGATACGCAGTATTTT
CASSRAGGGRDTQYF
>TRBV5-1|TRBD2|.|TRBJ2-3
TGCGCCAGCAGACCAGACCCGGCGGGCGGGGGAGATACGCAGTATTTT
CASRPDPAGGGDTQYF
>TRBV3-1/TRBV3-2|.|.|TRBJ1-5
TGTGCCAGCAGCCATTCCCGAAACAGGGTTACGGGTCAGCCCCAGCATTTT
CASSHSRNRVTGQPQHF